There are a few counts of the clone carrying this T cell receptor (beta chain). Its antigen is undetermined. This specimen belongs to a study of early T cells in non-severe SARS-CoV-2 infection. Study in general: The authors sequenced bulk RNA from unsorted whole blood, leaving chains unpaired. Study-level results: Missing private and CD4 specificities, VDJdb matching favored anti-spike CD8 responses.

The CDR3 is made up of 17 amino acids. Trimming took 5 bases from V and 0 from J; bases not matched to a gene: 9. Germline CDR1 is MNHNY and CDR2 is SVGAGI (reference sequence). Attachment of unique molecular identifiers to individual cDNA molecules was performed. TCRdb called the 5' RACE reads again in MiXCR, with one record for every CDR3 protein. The data hold approximately 110,000 distinct CDR3 sequences, with about 16% observed a single time. The chain links TRBV6-6 to TRBJ1-2; 10 bases align to TRBD1. This TCR was recovered from an adult who was a healthcare worker with PCR-confirmed SARS-CoV-2 infection or an uninfected control (not recorded which). Specimen: whole blood. CDR3 in amino acids: CASSKTGTGATNYGYTF. The CDR3 nucleotides read TGTGCCAGCAGTAAAACCGGGACAGGGGCGACTAACTATGGCTACACCTTC.